A selection of T cell receptor beta chains follows, all from one sample in a study of blood T cell repertoires in COVID-19. Sequenced by immunoSEQ multiplex PCR; TCRdb stores in-frame clones only, minus some. The table records about 200,000 clones, approximately 88% of them present only once. The source material was PBMCs or T cells enriched from blood (not recorded which). Every receptor here comes from a woman aged 18 to 35 who had recovered from COVID-19. The CDR3 runs from the conserved cysteine through the conserved F or W. D genes are given only for firm matches. The size field is filled for only some rows; it gives once, few, many or a size class.

TRBV10-3,TRBJ2-5,-,TRBD1,CAISPRTGGEETQYF,TGTGCCATCAGCCCTAGGACAGGGGGCGAAGAGACCCAGTACTTC
TRBV3-1/TRBV3-2,TRBJ2-3,-,-,CASSQEGGGGTDTQYF,TGTGCCAGCAGCCAAGAAGGGGGGGGCGGCACAGATACGCAGTATTTT
TRBV6-1,TRBJ2-5,many,TRBD2,CASSEGAGGPETQYF,TGTGCCAGCAGTGAGGGAGCGGGGGGGCCGGAGACCCAGTACTTC
TRBV24-1,TRBJ2-3,-,TRBD2,CATSDFSGGATYTQYF,TGTGCCACCAGTGATTTTAGCGGGGGGGCTACCTATACGCAGTATTTT
TRBV5-4,TRBJ2-7,-,TRBD1,CASSWGGPGGSYEQYF,TGTGCCAGCAGCTGGGGCGGGCCAGGGGGCTCCTACGAGCAGTACTTC
TRBV7-6,TRBJ2-2,-,-,CASSAGVTGELFF,TGTGCCAGCAGCGCCGGGGTAACCGGGGAGCTGTTTTTT
TRBV4-2,TRBJ1-1,-,TRBD1,CASSQKGQGTPGTEAFF,TGTGCCAGCAGCCAAAAGGGACAGGGGACCCCGGGCACTGAAGCTTTCTTT
TRBV19,TRBJ1-2,-,-,CASKAQGKNYGYTF,TGTGCCAGTAAGGCCCAGGGGAAGAACTATGGCTACACCTTC
TRBV6-5,TRBJ1-1,-,TRBD1,CASSRGQGTEAFF,TGTGCCAGCAGTAGAGGACAGGGCACTGAAGCTTTCTTT
TRBV4-2,TRBJ1-4,-,-,CASSQVSGIATNEKLFF,TGTGCCAGCAGCCAAGTATCGGGGATCGCAACTAATGAAAAACTGTTTTTT
TRBV7-9,TRBJ1-6,-,TRBD1,CASSFNRGQGAHNSPLHF,TGTGCCAGCAGCTTTAACAGGGGACAGGGGGCTCATAATTCACCCCTCCACTTT
TRBV3-1/TRBV3-2,TRBJ2-3,-,-,CASSQRTGTFTDTQYF,TGTGCCAGCAGCCAAAGAACAGGAACCTTCACAGATACGCAGTATTTT
TRBV28,TRBJ2-3,-,-,CASIGDFIRTDTQYF,TGTGCCAGCATCGGTGATTTTATCCGCACAGATACGCAGTATTTT
TRBV28,TRBJ1-1,-,TRBD1,CASRGNAYRGQYEAFF,TGTGCCAGCAGGGGAAACGCATACAGGGGGCAGTATGAAGCTTTCTTT
TRBV5-6,TRBJ2-5,-,TRBD2,CASSLGLAGLETQYF,TGTGCCAGCAGCTTGGGACTAGCGGGGTTAGAGACCCAGTACTTC
TRBV6-5,TRBJ1-1,few,TRBD1,CASSYNRGTEAFF,TGTGCCAGCAGTTACAACAGGGGCACTGAAGCTTTCTTT
TRBV6-4,TRBJ2-3,-,-,CASSDRSGGTDTQYF,TGTGCCAGCAGTGACCGCTCAGGTGGGACAGATACGCAGTATTTT
TRBV2,TRBJ2-3,-,-,CASSSRLIPDTQYF,TGTGCCAGCAGTTCTAGACTGATACCAGATACGCAGTATTTT
TRBV4-2,TRBJ1-2,once,TRBD1,CASSQDPGQGDGYTF,TGTGCCAGCAGCCAAGACCCCGGACAGGGAGATGGCTACACCTTC
TRBV19,TRBJ1-1,-,-,CATKRVSNTEAFF,TGTGCCACCAAGAGGGTTTCGAACACTGAAGCTTTCTTT
TRBV11-2,TRBJ2-7,-,TRBD1,CASSSQGSLGNEQYF,TGTGCCAGCAGCTCACAGGGGTCTCTCGGGAACGAGCAGTACTTC
TRBV9,TRBJ2-7,-,TRBD2,CASSGTGGSYEQYF,TGTGCCAGCAGCGGTACCGGGGGGTCCTACGAGCAGTACTTC
TRBV2,TRBJ2-2,few,-,CASSEIEATGELFF,TGTGCCAGCAGTGAAATCGAGGCGACCGGGGAGCTGTTTTTT
TRBV4-1,TRBJ2-3,-,TRBD2,CASSQAPTRGGTDTQYF,TGCGCCAGCAGCCAAGCGCCGACGAGGGGAGGGACAGATACGCAGTATTTT
TRBV7-9,TRBJ1-2,-,TRBD1,CASSQGQGGAGGYTF,TGTGCCAGCAGCCAAGGACAGGGGGGCGCGGGTGGCTACACCTTC
TRBV7-3,TRBJ2-3,few,TRBD2,CASSSAGGADTQYF,TGTGCCAGCAGCTCCGCGGGGGGCGCAGATACGCAGTATTTT
TRBV29-1,TRBJ1-1,-,-,CSVEVRATEAFF,TGCAGCGTCGAGGTGAGGGCCACTGAAGCTTTCTTT
TRBV7-2,TRBJ2-3,-,TRBD2,CASSQGLAGGMDTQYF,TGTGCCAGCAGCCAGGGACTAGCGGGGGGGATGGATACGCAGTATTTT
TRBV7-9,TRBJ1-4,few,TRBD1,CASSLDRDREKLFF,TGTGCCAGCAGCTTAGATCGGGACAGGGAAAAACTGTTTTTT
TRBV3-1/TRBV3-2,TRBJ1-3,-,-,CASSPNSRNTIYF,TGTGCCAGCAGCCCTAACAGCCGAAACACCATATATTTT
TRBV4-1,TRBJ2-5,-,-,CASSQDLGQETQYF,TGCGCCAGCAGCCAAGATCTCGGCCAAGAGACCCAGTACTTC
TRBV4-1,TRBJ1-5,-,TRBD1,CASSQDRRDRELGNQPQHF,TGCGCCAGCAGCCAAGATCGTAGGGACAGAGAGTTGGGCAATCAGCCCCAGCATTTT
TRBV10-3,TRBJ1-6,-,TRBD1,CASQGVLDSPLHF,TGTGCCTCACAGGGGGTACTAGATTCACCCCTCCACTTT
TRBV5-1,TRBJ2-3,-,-,CASSLATDTDTQYF,TGCGCCAGCAGCTTGGCGACAGACACAGATACGCAGTATTTT
TRBV28,TRBJ2-7,-,-,CASSSSGTKYEQYF,TGTGCCAGCAGTTCATCCGGGACAAAATACGAGCAGTACTTC
TRBV7-8,TRBJ2-5,-,-,CASSLNPGEETQYF,TGTGCCAGCAGCTTAAACCCGGGGGAGGAGACCCAGTACTTC
TRBV27,TRBJ1-5,-,TRBD1,CASSLSGTGFNQPQHF,TGTGCCAGCAGTTTATCCGGGACAGGGTTTAACCAGCCCCAGCATTTT
TRBV13,TRBJ1-1,-,TRBD1,CASSFGQENTEAFF,TGTGCCAGCAGCTTTGGACAGGAGAACACTGAAGCTTTCTTT
TRBV19,TRBJ1-1,once,TRBD1,CASSTDRVTEAFF,TGTGCCAGTAGTACGGACAGGGTAACTGAAGCTTTCTTT
TRBV19,TRBJ2-3,-,-,CASRLTGEGPDTQYF,TGTGCCAGTAGGCTGACAGGGGAGGGCCCAGATACGCAGTATTTT
TRBV6-5,TRBJ2-5,-,TRBD2,CASSISGGTGETQYF,TGTGCCAGCAGTATTAGCGGGGGGACAGGAGAGACCCAGTACTTC
TRBV29-1,TRBJ1-1,-,-,CSVGGKTGPNTEAFF,TGCAGCGTTGGAGGGAAGACCGGTCCGAACACTGAAGCTTTCTTT
TRBV2,TRBJ1-1,-,TRBD1,CASSDGGQEPTEAFF,TGTGCCAGCAGTGATGGGGGACAGGAGCCTACAGAAGCTTTCTTT
TRBV4-1,TRBJ2-1,-,-,CASSQGGGDEQFF,TGCGCCAGCAGCCAAGGAGGTGGCGATGAGCAGTTCTTC
TRBV5-4,TRBJ2-1,-,TRBD1,CASGDRVSDEQFF,TGTGCCAGCGGGGACAGGGTATCCGATGAGCAGTTCTTC
TRBV12-3/TRBV12-4,TRBJ1-2,-,-,CASSPRWPGGYTF,TGTGCCAGCAGTCCAAGGTGGCCCGGGGGCTACACCTTC
TRBV12-5,TRBJ2-5,-,TRBD1,CASGWGQGVETQYF,TGTGCTAGTGGTTGGGGACAGGGCGTCGAGACCCAGTACTTC
TRBV11-2,TRBJ1-1,-,-,CASSLDRHVTEAFF,TGTGCCAGCAGCCTCGACAGGCATGTCACTGAAGCTTTCTTT